Each of the 17 T cell receptor beta chains below was sequenced from the same sample in a study of blood T cell repertoires in COVID-19. Clones were sequenced by immunoSEQ multiplex PCR, and TCRdb holds only the in-frame ones, with some missing. The top ten hold 1.5% to 2% of the sample, which has around 200,000 clones, roughly 84% seen once. Sequencing was carried out using peripheral blood. The receptor set was obtained from a man in his forties with active or convalescent COVID-19.

The chain carries TRBV7-2 and TRBJ1-2; perhaps TRBD1 as D (5 bases). The CDR3 runs to 15 residues. The germline V gene has CDR1 SGHTA and CDR2 FQGNSA. The V and J ends lost 1 base and 4 bases respectively, with 13 bases between them. CDR3: CASSLVAGVGYGYTF. As DNA, the CDR3 is TGTGCCAGCAGCTTAGTTGCGGGGGTAGGCTATGGCTACACCTTC.

The chain is built from TRBV14 and TRBJ1-1; 7 positions agree with TRBD1. This CDR3 has 13 residues. Germline-derived CDR1 and CDR2 are SGHDN and FVKESK. V shed 4 bases, J shed 4 bases, and the junction held 3 bases outside the gene matches. The CDR3 here is CASSPTGFTEAFF. The CDR3 nucleotides read TGTGCCAGCAGCCCGACAGGGTTCACTGAAGCTTTCTTT.

This chain joins TRBV27 and TRBJ2-3; TRBD2 matches at 9 bases. The CDR3 is made up of 15 amino acids. J lost 2 bases, V lost 5 bases, and 5 bases had no gene match. Germline values: CDR1 MNHEY, CDR2 SMNVEV (reference sequence). The chain's CDR3 is CASSPQRGVTDTQYF. The CDR3 DNA reads as TGTGCCAGCAGTCCCCAGCGGGGGGTCACAGATACGCAGTATTTT.

The chain carries TRBV2 and TRBJ2-7, with D possibly TRBD1 on 6 matching bases. The ends were cut back, 6 bases at V and 3 bases at J, with 15 bases in the middle. In germline, CDR1 is SNHLY, CDR2 FYNNEI. The CDR3 runs 14 residues. The CDR3 is CASSRDTAIYEQYF. CDR3 sequence (DNA): TGTGCCAGCAGCCGGGACACGGCCATCTACGAGCAGTACTTC.

The CDR3 nucleotides are TGTGCCATTAACGGGGGAATCGGGACTGAAGCTTTCTTT. This translates into CAINGGIGTEAFF. This chain joins TRBV19 and TRBJ1-1, with TRBD1 as a possible D gene (5 bases). The V gene's germline CDR1 is LNHDA and CDR2 SQIVND (reference sequence). The CDR3 has 13 amino acids. With 10 bases removed from V and 5 bases from J, the gap between germline ends came to 17 bases.

About this clone: Other nucleotide sequences from this sample produce the same CDR3. V and J are TRBV19 and TRBJ1-2; no clear D. V shed 1 base and J shed 2 bases, with 8 bases lying between them. Germline CDR1 LNHDA, CDR2 SQIVND (reference sequence). This CDR3 has 14 residues. The CDR3 nucleotides read TGTGCCAGTAGTATAGGAACGGGGAACTATGGCTACACCTTC. As protein: CASSIGTGNYGYTF.

In this sample, this clone turned up once. The gene calls are TRBV27 and TRBJ2-2; the match to TRBD1 covers 10 bases. The CDR3 totals 15 residues. V trimming: 6 bases; J trimming: 4 bases; junction bases outside the gene matches: 5. CDR1 is MNHEY and CDR2 is SMNVEV in the germline V gene (reference sequence). CDR3 coding DNA: TGTGCCAGCAGACGGGACAGGGGTTCCACCGGGGAGCTGTTTTTT. This codes for CASRRDRGSTGELFF.

This chain joins TRBV2 and TRBJ1-5; D is possibly TRBD1 (6 bases). V was cut by 4 bases and J by 4 bases, with 8 bases left in between. Germline lookup yields CDR1 SNHLY and CDR2 FYNNEI. The CDR3 runs 13 residues. CDR3 protein: CASSADRNQPQHF. The CDR3 bases are TGTGCCAGCAGTGCTGACAGGAATCAGCCCCAGCATTTT.

The rearrangement uses TRBV6-5 and TRBJ1-1, with D perhaps matching TRBD1 (6 bases). V was trimmed by 5 bases and J by 3 bases, leaving 13 bases between them. Germline V gives CDR1 MNHEY, CDR2 SVGAGI. This CDR3 spans 14 amino acids. The CDR3 spells CASSHREMHTEAFF. DNA of the CDR3: TGTGCCAGCAGTCACAGGGAGATGCACACTGAAGCTTTCTTT.

The chain has TRBV9 and TRBJ2-1, with 15 bases fitting TRBD2. CDR3 size: 17 residues. J lost 4 bases, V lost 3 bases, and 5 bases had no gene match. Germline CDR1 is SGDLS and CDR2 is YYNGEE. CDR3 sequence: CASSAPGLAGGYNEQFF. The CDR3 nucleotides are TGTGCCAGCAGCGCGCCGGGACTAGCGGGGGGATACAATGAGCAGTTCTTC.

The CDR3 DNA sequence: TGTGCCAGCTGTACAGGGATTATTAGCAATCAGCCCCAGCATTTT. This encodes CASCTGIISNQPQHF. V gene TRBV28 combines with J gene TRBJ1-5; D is perhaps TRBD1 (6 bases). The CDR3 spans 15 residues. V was pared by 8 bases and J by 0 bases, with 14 bases between. Germline CDR1 MDHEN, CDR2 SYDVKM.

The chain employs TRBV3-1 (or the pseudogene TRBV3-2) and TRBJ2-3; 9 nucleotides match TRBD2. The CDR3 is made up of 18 amino acids. Germline loops: CDR1 LGHDT, CDR2 YNNKEL (reference sequence). The ends lost 2 bases at V and 0 bases at J; junction bases unmatched: 9. CDR3 in amino acids: CASSQPREGLASTDTQYF. CDR3 coding DNA: TGTGCCAGCAGCCAACCTCGGGAGGGACTAGCTAGCACAGATACGCAGTATTTT.

The chain combines TRBV6-6 with TRBJ1-2, with 7 nucleotides matching TRBD1. V lost 6 bases to trimming and J lost 8 bases; unmatched junction nucleotides: 9. Germline V gene sequence: CDR1 MNHNY, CDR2 SVGAGI (reference sequence). The CDR3 is made up of 13 amino acids. The DNA of the CDR3 is TGTGCCAGCAGGCGCGTAGACAGGGAAGGCTACACCTTC. Translating it yields CASRRVDREGYTF.

This clone was observed many times. The chain is built from TRBV6-5 and TRBJ1-1; D call uncertain. The CDR3 runs to 13 residues. The V gene lost 2 bases and the J gene lost 2 bases, with 6 bases spanning the gap. In germline, CDR1 is MNHEY, CDR2 SVGAGI. CDR3 residues: CASSYTTNTEAFF. CDR3 coding DNA: TGTGCCAGCAGTTACACAACCAACACTGAAGCTTTCTTT.

The gene calls are TRBV6-5 and TRBJ1-2; possible D gene TRBD1, 6 bases. There are 14 residues in the CDR3. Trimming left V 6 bases short and J 4 bases short, with 15 bases between. Germline V gene lookup returns CDR1 MNHEY and CDR2 SVGAGI. CDR3 coding DNA: TGTGCCAGCAGACGGGACACAATCCGCTATGGCTACACCTTC. Translating gives CASRRDTIRYGYTF.

This clone was detected once. V usage is TRBV6-5 and J usage is TRBJ2-2; possibly TRBD2 for D (6 bases). Germline V CDR1 and CDR2: MNHEY, SVGAGI. Trimming took 2 bases from V and 3 from J, leaving 10 bases between them. This CDR3 contains 15 residues. The CDR3 DNA reads TGTGCCAGCAGTTACGGGACTTTGCACACCGGGGAGCTGTTTTTT. Encoded protein: CASSYGTLHTGELFF.

This rearrangement joins TRBV14 to TRBJ1-5; D may be TRBD1 (5 bases). Germline lookup yields CDR1 SGHDN and CDR2 FVKESK. The CDR3 covers 15 residues. The germline V and J ends were trimmed by 4 bases and 4 bases, with 14 bases remaining between them. The CDR3 coding sequence is TGTGCCAGCAGCCCGGGTGGCGGGGCTAATCAGCCCCAGCATTTT. Translated: CASSPGGGANQPQHF.